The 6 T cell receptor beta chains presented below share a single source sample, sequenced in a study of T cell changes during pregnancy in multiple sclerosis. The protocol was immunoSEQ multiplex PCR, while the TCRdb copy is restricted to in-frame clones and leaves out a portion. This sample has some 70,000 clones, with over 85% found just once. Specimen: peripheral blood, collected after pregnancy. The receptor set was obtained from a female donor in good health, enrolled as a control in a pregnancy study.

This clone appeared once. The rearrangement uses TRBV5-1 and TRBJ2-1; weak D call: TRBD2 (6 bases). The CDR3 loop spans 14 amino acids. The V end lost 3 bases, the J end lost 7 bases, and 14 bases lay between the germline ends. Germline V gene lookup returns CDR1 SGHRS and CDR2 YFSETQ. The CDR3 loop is CASSSSVSENEQFF. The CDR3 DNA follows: TGCGCCAGCAGCTCTAGCGTCTCTGAGAATGAGCAGTTCTTC.

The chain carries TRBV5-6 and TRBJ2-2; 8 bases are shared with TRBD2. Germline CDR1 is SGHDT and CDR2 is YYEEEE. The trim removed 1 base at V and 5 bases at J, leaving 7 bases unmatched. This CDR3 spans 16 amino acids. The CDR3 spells CASSLWGTSGTGELFF. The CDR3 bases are TGTGCCAGCAGCTTGTGGGGAACTAGCGGTACCGGGGAGCTGTTTTTT.

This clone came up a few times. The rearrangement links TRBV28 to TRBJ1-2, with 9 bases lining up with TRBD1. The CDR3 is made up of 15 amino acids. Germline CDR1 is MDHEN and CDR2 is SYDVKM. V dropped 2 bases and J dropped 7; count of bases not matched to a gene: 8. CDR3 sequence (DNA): TGTGCCAGCAGTTTAGAGGGACAGGGATTAAGTGGCTACACCTTC. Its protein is CASSLEGQGLSGYTF.

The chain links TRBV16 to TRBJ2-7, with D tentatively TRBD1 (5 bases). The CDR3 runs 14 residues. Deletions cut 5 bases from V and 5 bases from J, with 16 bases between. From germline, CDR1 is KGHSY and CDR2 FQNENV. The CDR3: CASSRQTTHNEQYF. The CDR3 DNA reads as TGTGCCAGCAGCAGACAGACAACTCACAACGAGCAGTACTTC.

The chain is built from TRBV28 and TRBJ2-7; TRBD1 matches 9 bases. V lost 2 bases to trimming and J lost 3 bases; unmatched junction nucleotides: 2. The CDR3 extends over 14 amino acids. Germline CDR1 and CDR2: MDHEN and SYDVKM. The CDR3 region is CASSLLGQGYEQYF. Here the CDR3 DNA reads TGTGCCAGCAGTTTACTGGGACAGGGCTACGAGCAGTACTTC. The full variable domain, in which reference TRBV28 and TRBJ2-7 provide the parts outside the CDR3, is DVKVTQSSRYLVKRTGEKVFLECVQDMDHENMFWYRQDPGLGLRLIYFSYDVKMKEKGDIPEGYSVSREKKERFSLILESASTNQTSMYLCASSLLGQGYEQYFGPGTRLTVT.

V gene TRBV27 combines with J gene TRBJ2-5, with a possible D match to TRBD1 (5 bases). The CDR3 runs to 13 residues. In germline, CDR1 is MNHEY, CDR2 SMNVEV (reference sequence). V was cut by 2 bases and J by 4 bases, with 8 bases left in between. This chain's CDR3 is CASSLVRGETQYF. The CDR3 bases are TGTGCCAGCAGTTTAGTAAGGGGAGAGACCCAGTACTTC.